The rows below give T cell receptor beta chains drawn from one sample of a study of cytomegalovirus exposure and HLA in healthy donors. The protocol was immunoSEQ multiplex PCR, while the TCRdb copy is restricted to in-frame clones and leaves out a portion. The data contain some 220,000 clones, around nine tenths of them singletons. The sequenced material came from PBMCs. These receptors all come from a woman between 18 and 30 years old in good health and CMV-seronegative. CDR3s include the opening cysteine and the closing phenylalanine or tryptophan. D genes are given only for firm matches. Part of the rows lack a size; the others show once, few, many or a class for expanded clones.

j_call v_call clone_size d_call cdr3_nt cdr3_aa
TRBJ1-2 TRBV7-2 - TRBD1 TGTGCCAGCAGCCCCGACAGGGTCGGTGGCTACACCTTC CASSPDRVGGYTF
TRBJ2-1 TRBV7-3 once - TGTGCCAGCAGCTTTTATATAGATGAGCAGTTCTTC CASSFYIDEQFF
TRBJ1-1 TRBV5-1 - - TGCGCCAGCAGCTTGGAGGGGACTATGAACACTGAAGCTTTCTTT CASSLEGTMNTEAFF
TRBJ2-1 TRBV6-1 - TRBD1 TGTGCCAGCAGTGAAGCGCCAGGGGACAGGGGTGGTGGAGAGCAGTTCTTC CASSEAPGDRGGGEQFF
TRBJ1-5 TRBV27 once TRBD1 TGTGCCAGCAGTACCCCCCCACCATCGGGACAGGGACTGATTTTATCGAATCAGCCCCAGCATTTT CASSTPPPSGQGLILSNQPQHF
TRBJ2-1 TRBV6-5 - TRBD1 TGTGCCAGCACAAGGGACAGTCGAAAGTACAATGAGCAGTTCTTC CASTRDSRKYNEQFF
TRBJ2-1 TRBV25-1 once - TGTGCCAGCAGTGAGGGCAGGGATTATGAGCAGTTCTTC CASSEGRDYEQFF
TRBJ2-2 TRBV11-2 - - TGTGCCAGCAGCGCGTCTCGAAACACCGGGGAGCTGTTTTTT CASSASRNTGELFF
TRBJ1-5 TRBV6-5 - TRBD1 TGTGCCAGCAGTTCTTCCAACAGGGGGACTAATCAGCCCCAGCATTTT CASSSSNRGTNQPQHF
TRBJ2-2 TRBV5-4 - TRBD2 TGTGCCAGCAGCTTGGTGATGGGGCGGGAGTCGGGGGAGCTGTTTTTT CASSLVMGRESGELFF
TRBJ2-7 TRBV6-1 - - TGTGCCAGCAGTGAACATACCAGCGCTCGGACTAAGGGGAGCGAGCAGTACTTC CASSEHTSARTKGSEQYF
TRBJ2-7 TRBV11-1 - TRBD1 TGTGCCAGCAGGGACCGAGACAGGGCATCCTACGAGCAGTACTTC CASRDRDRASYEQYF
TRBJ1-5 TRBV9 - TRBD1 TGTGCCAGCAGTGGGACAGGGGAATTTCAGCCCCAGCATTTT CASSGTGEFQPQHF
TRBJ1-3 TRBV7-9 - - TGTGCCAGCAGCTCTCGGTTCTCTGGAAACACCATATATTTT CASSSRFSGNTIYF
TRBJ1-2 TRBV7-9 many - TGTGCCAGCAGCCCCCCGTTAGCGGACGGTATGACCTTC CASSPPLADGMTF
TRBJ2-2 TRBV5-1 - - TGCGCCAGCAGCGCAGACACCGGGGAGCTGTTTTTT CASSADTGELFF
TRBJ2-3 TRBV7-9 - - TGTGCCAGCGGTGCGGGGAACACAGATACGCAGTATTTT CASGAGNTDTQYF
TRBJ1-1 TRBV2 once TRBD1 TGTGCCAGCAGAAAGACAGGGGAGGTCAAAGCTTTCTTT CASRKTGEVKAFF
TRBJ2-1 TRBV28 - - TGTGCCAGCAGTTTCACCCGCGCGGAGCAGTTCTTC CASSFTRAEQFF
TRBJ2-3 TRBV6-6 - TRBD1 TGTGCCAGCAGCTTATATCAGGGGGCGGGCGATACGCAGTATTTT CASSLYQGAGDTQYF
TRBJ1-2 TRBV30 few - TGTGCCTGGAGTAGCGGGCAGGACTATGGCTACACCTTC CAWSSGQDYGYTF
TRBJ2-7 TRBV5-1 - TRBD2 TGCGCCAGCAGCTTTGGGCGCCTAGCGGGAAGTCAATCCTACGAGCAGTACTTC CASSFGRLAGSQSYEQYF